Below are 10 T cell receptor beta chains sequenced from a single sample in a study of shared T cell receptors in the human thymus. Clones were sequenced by immunoSEQ multiplex PCR, and TCRdb holds only the in-frame ones, with some missing. The sample holds approximately 400,000 clones; around 95% are singletons and the top ten take approximately 0.018%. Sequencing used thymocytes. These TCRs come from a human donor.

The rearrangement uses TRBV27 and TRBJ2-7, with D perhaps assigned TRBD1 or TRBD2 (5 bases each). The CDR3 runs to 15 residues. Trimming shortened V by 2 bases and J by 7 bases, and 18 bases separated the two germline ends. Per the germline V gene, CDR1 is MNHEY and CDR2 is SMNVEV (reference sequence). The CDR3 DNA reads as TGTGCCAGCAGTTTAGGGGGATCTCCAAATGGGGAGCAGTACTTC. Residues: CASSLGGSPNGEQYF.

This clone was picked up a small number of times. This chain joins TRBV5-6 and TRBJ1-2; no reliable D call. Germline assignment: CDR1 SGHDT and CDR2 YYEEEE. V lost 3 bases, J lost 6 bases, and 9 bases lay in between. CDR3 length: 12 amino acids. CDR3 nucleotide sequence: TGTGCCAGCAGCTCGTTGGGAGATGGCTACACCTTC. It encodes CASSSLGDGYTF. Combining the CDR3 with reference TRBV5-6 and TRBJ1-2 gives the whole variable domain DAGVTQSPTHLIKTRGQQVTLRCSPKSGHDTVSWYQQALGQGPQFIFQYYEEEERQRGNFPDRFSGHQFPNYSSELNVNALLLGDSALYLCASSSLGDGYTFGSGTRLTVV.

V is TRBV5-1 and J is TRBJ2-1, with 12 bases aligning to TRBD1. With V trimmed by 4 bases and J by 0 bases, 5 bases remained unmatched. Per germline, CDR1 SGHRS and CDR2 YFSETQ. The CDR3 sequence is 17 residues long. The CDR3 DNA follows: TGCGCCAGCAGCATTCGGGACAGGGGGCTCTCCTACAATGAGCAGTTCTTC. It specifies CASSIRDRGLSYNEQFF.

V usage is TRBV6-1 and J usage is TRBJ1-5, with 11 bases matching TRBD1. J lost 3 bases, V lost 6 bases, and 4 bases had no gene match. CDR1 and CDR2 from the germline V gene are MNHNS and SASEGT. The CDR3 covers 15 residues. The CDR3 DNA is TGTGCCAGCAGACGGACAGGGGGCATCAATCAGCCCCAGCATTTT. Translated: CASRRTGGINQPQHF.

This chain joins TRBV28 and TRBJ1-3; the D is unclear. Germline-derived CDR1 and CDR2 are MDHEN and SYDVKM. V was clipped by 6 bases and J by 0 bases, with 12 bases between them. This CDR3 comprises 15 residues. The CDR3 DNA sequence: TGTGCCAGCAGGGCATCAAGGAACTCTGGAAACACCATATATTTT. Protein: CASRASRNSGNTIYF. Looking up the rest from reference TRBV28 and TRBJ1-3 gives the full variable domain: DVKVTQSSRYLVKRTGEKVFLECVQDMDHENMFWYRQDPGLGLRLIYFSYDVKMKEKGDIPEGYSVSREKKERFSLILESASTNQTSMYLCASRASRNSGNTIYFGEGSWLTVV.

This chain uses TRBV9 with TRBJ2-1; D may correspond to TRBD1 or TRBD2 (6 bases each). The length of the CDR3 is 18 residues. Germline V lookup: CDR1 SGDLS, CDR2 YYNGEE. The V end was cut by 4 bases, the J end by 2 bases, with 22 bases between. CDR3 protein: CASSPKEGVQRAYNEQFF. CDR3 sequence (DNA): TGTGCCAGCAGCCCGAAGGAGGGGGTGCAGCGCGCCTACAATGAGCAGTTCTTC.

J is TRBJ2-1 and V is TRBV11-3; the D is unclear. The V end was cut by 5 bases, the J end by 4 bases, with 9 bases between. The CDR3 is made up of 13 amino acids. In germline, CDR1 is SGHNT, CDR2 YENEEA. The DNA for the CDR3 is TGTGCCAGCAGCCAGAGCAGATACAATGAGCAGTTCTTC. This gives the protein CASSQSRYNEQFF.

The chain links TRBV7-7 to TRBJ2-1, with TRBD2 identical over 13 bases. The CDR3 totals 15 residues. Germline V gives CDR1 SSHAT, CDR2 FNYEAQ (reference sequence). CDR3 nucleotides: TGTGCTAACAGCTTTGGACTAGCGGGAGACGATGAGCAGTTCTTC. Translation gives CANSFGLAGDDEQFF.

This chain connects TRBV6-5 to TRBJ1-4; TRBD1 aligns across 8 bases. With 6 bases clipped from V and 10 bases from J, the junction kept 4 bases outside the gene matches. Germline CDR1 MNHEY, CDR2 SVGAGI. The CDR3 is made up of 12 amino acids. The DNA for the CDR3 is TGTGCCAGCAGCCGTACAGGGGGAAAACTGTTTTTT. The encoded protein is CASSRTGGKLFF.

The chain couples TRBV11-2 to TRBJ2-7, with TRBD2 identical over 10 bases. In germline, CDR1 is SGHAT, CDR2 FQNNGV. The CDR3 spans 14 residues. V was pared by 4 bases and J by 9 bases, with 9 bases of the junction left unmatched. Written as DNA, the CDR3 is TGTGCCAGCAGCTCCGGACTAGCGGTGCTTGGGCAGTACTTC. Encoded protein: CASSSGLAVLGQYF.